This T cell receptor beta chain is drawn from a study of control samples from healthy donors and cancer patients (dated by TCRdb to about 2020). As for this clone: No antigen is known for it. It has no much larger one-base neighbor in the sample; base qualities were not kept. Other DNA variants within this sample encode the same CDR3.

Receptors were amplified or captured by the immunoSEQ multiplex PCR assay. TCRdb's version of the immuneACCESS table is confined to in-frame rearrangements and falls short of the full clone set. An unresolved V gene accounts for under half of the shortfall where checked; the remainder is of unknown origin. Within this sample are about 75,000 clones, with about four fifths of them counted one time only. The ten largest clones capture roughly 15% of the sample. Ends trimmed: V by 6 bases, J by 6 bases; bases unmatched to a gene: 5. The germline V gene yields MRHNA for CDR1 and SNTAGT for CDR2. The CDR3 starts with the cysteine, ends with the phenylalanine, and has 14 residues. Kept here is only the CDR3 DNA, which spans 42 bases and is read in frame from base 1.

The origin of this receptor is a man aged 45-65 years in good health. The sample was blood. The receptor chain draws on TRBV6-4 and TRBJ2-2; 9 bases in the junction line up with TRBD1. The DNA is TGTGCCAGCAGCTCCACAGGGGGCCCCGGGGAGCTGTTTTTT. Its coded protein is CASSSTGGPGELFF.